This TCR beta chain is from a study of cytomegalovirus exposure and HLA in healthy donors listed by TCRdb under 2017. About the full investigation: An earlier analysis of some 550 of the donors reported 276 Gb of sequence data and 120 million or so unique TCR beta sequences from some 180 million T cells. An early release that covered some 630 HLA-typed donors contained around 300 gigabases of sequencing data and some 87 million unique TCR sequences. Among the approximately 400 genotyped donors, around 81% belonged to the genetic ancestry cluster associated with self-reported Caucasian donors. The study was designed to test whether signatures of past pathogen exposure could be identified by cataloging public T cell receptors. The T cell repertoires of some 700 subjects were profiled by immunosequencing and related to cytomegalovirus serostatus. A separate validation cohort of approximately 130 different subjects was used in addition to the roughly 700-subject first cohort. To predict cytomegalovirus infection status, the study combined high-throughput TCR immunosequencing, statistical association of individual TCRs with disease status, and machine learning. To study patterns of TCR occurrence, a later analysis re-analyzed previously published TCR beta repertoires from 700 or so donors and added high-resolution HLA genotyping. Rather than using new phenotypic data, the later analysis identified candidate immune exposures from TCR beta sequences and from how often those sequences occurred across donors. An earlier analysis of roughly 580 of the donors used high-throughput TCR beta sequencing to judge whether each TCR beta V gene segment behaved as functional or pseudogenic. Donor age, sex, ethnicity and CMV serostatus were collected together with the repertoire data. A later genetic analysis used genome-wide SNP genotypes for about 60% of the 666 donors, treating that subset as a discovery cohort. Every repertoire in the discovery cohort had been generated on one and the same sequencing platform. Both class I and class II loci were covered by HLA typing, at four-digit resolution. The number of typed donors differed by locus: about 620-640 for A, B, C, DRB1 and DQB1; roughly 510 for DQA1; over 600 for DPA1; and 400 to 480 for DPB1. Because of strong linkage in the cohort, roughly five DR-DQ haplotypes were treated as single units for association and clustering. Among about 370 genotyped donors of the cohort, an average of approximately 240,000 unique TCR beta nucleotide sequences was sequenced per donor, of which about 19% were non-productive.

A remark on this clone: What antigen it recognizes has not been identified. Base qualities are not recorded, but no much larger clone differs from it by a single base.

The research as a whole found: The presence/absence analyses assumed that sequencing depth was roughly uniform across donors, and that assumption may not be true. When HLA alleles, especially DR and DQ, strongly co-occurred, attributing TCR associations to individual alleles was difficult. A further reported finding was that TCR beta sequences accurately predicted the HLA-A and HLA-B alleles for most subjects in the first cohort. In an earlier analysis of 587 of the donors, most TCR beta V segments appeared in productive rearrangements about 87% or about 30% of the time, broadly matching IMGT annotations. Compared with the roughly 600-donor mean, donors in an Asian-associated ancestry cluster had fewer N-insertions in productive TCRs, according to a later genetic analysis. At a false discovery rate of 0.05, a later analysis linked around 17,000 TCR beta sequences to specific HLA alleles. Immune exposure information for the cohort was limited to CMV serostatus. Most TCR sequences were observed very rarely across donors, whereas some public TCRs were present in many individuals. Linkage disequilibrium might explain the correlated functional status among segregating V segments, but an unknown experimental factor could not be ruled out. Three of the identified cytomegalovirus-associated TCR beta chains were confirmed in vitro to be specific for cytomegalovirus antigens. The cohort was sequenced for TCR beta chains only, and without alpha or paired-chain data the features that could be detected were limited. According to a later analysis, TCR association rates differed among HLA loci, with DRB1 alleles showing the most associated TCRs and HLA-C alleles showing the fewest. In a later analysis, HLA-associated TCR beta chains were found to be more clonally expanded and to have lower generation probabilities than equally common non-associated chains. A later analysis reported that several top co-occurrence clusters appeared linked to parvovirus B19, influenza, CMV and Epstein-Barr virus. In both the original and validation cohorts, the classifier was reported to diagnose cytomegalovirus status with high specificity and sensitivity. In a later genetic analysis, a missense DCLRE1C variant was associated with V-gene and J-gene trimming of TCR beta chains, and the association was replicated in an independent cohort. A cluster of highly shared sequence variants was judged likely to be a technical artifact of the sequencing pipeline. A total of 164 TCR beta chains were listed by the study as associated with cytomegalovirus. It was suggested by the authors that the approach could potentially be generalized to other disease states and immunological phenotypes. According to a later analysis, most CMV-associated TCR beta chains appeared to be HLA-restricted, and the HLA associations seemed to be driven largely by CMV exposure. Because some donors lacked HLA typing at each locus, the association tests relied only on the typed subset. Because counts were too low, about 15 rarely observed V segments, including chromosome 9 orphons, were left out of the earlier analysis of a few hundred of the donors.

Library preparation was by the immunoSEQ multiplex PCR assay. A mixture of 60 forward primers for TCR Vbeta segments and 13 reverse primers for TCR Jbeta segments was used in the multiplex PCR. A multiplex PCR assay on genomic DNA amplified the CDR3 region of rearranged TCR beta genes. The amplified TCR beta libraries were sequenced on the Illumina HiSeq System as 87-base-pair reads. Regarding the original processing steps: In a later analysis, 70 million to 95 million unique TCR beta chains were counted across the roughly 610 repertoires, and around 11 million of these chains were shared by at least two donors. A nearest-neighbor algorithm error-corrected the raw reads and collapsed the reads into unique sequences, merging closely related sequences to remove PCR and sequencing errors. To assign V, D and J gene segments, CDR3 sequences were aligned to IMGT reference sequences. For a sequence to be retained, at least a six-nucleotide match to both a V gene segment and a J gene segment was required. Rearrangements were called productive when the CDR3 lacked stop codons and stayed in frame with V and J; all others were non-productive. Following IMGT convention, CDR3 was defined as the stretch from the second conserved V-encoded cysteine to the conserved J-encoded phenylalanine. Sequences without an unambiguous match to a single V gene segment were excluded from the earlier analysis of about 640 of the donors. In an earlier analysis of approximately 590 of the donors, a V segment was called functional when productive rearrangements were above 56.7%, and segregating when the standard deviation between donors exceeded 5%. A statistical classification framework was developed to diagnose cytomegalovirus status using the catalog of TCR beta chain sequences. In a later analysis, TCR nucleotide sequences were compared against IMGT/GENE-DB human TR gene sequences so that V and J genes could be assigned. The TCRdist pipeline was used in a later analysis to assign CDR3 sequences and most-parsimonious VDJ recombination scenarios. In a later analysis, each TCR beta chain was defined by its CDR3 amino acid sequence together with its V-gene family, and reads lacking a unique V-gene family were excluded. In a later analysis, nearly 600 highly shared, low-generation-probability nucleotide sequences were removed to address suspected cross-contamination and a sequencing artifact. A later analysis calculated a clonal expansion index for each public chain from normalized within-repertoire ranks of inferred template counts. In a later analysis, generation probabilities were computed with a VDJ recombination model fitted to out-of-frame rearrangements, and the resulting probabilities were checked against IGoR. In a later analysis, TCR-TCR, TCR-HLA and TCR-CMV co-occurrence was scored with hypergeometric tests, and a repertoire-size bias correction was applied to TCR pairs. In a later analysis, false discovery rates were estimated by permuting HLA or CMV assignments 20 times. In a later analysis, co-occurring TCRs were grouped with DBSCAN, and TCRdist sequence similarity was added when clustering was performed within HLA-allele-positive subsets. Repertoires with fewer than 30,000 or more than 120,000 public chains, plus five repertoires with anomalous nucleotide sharing, were excluded from co-occurrence clustering. The table comes from immuneACCESS by way of TCRdb, which keeps in-frame sequences with V and J called. Part of the clones is missing from these tables; in studies checked, under half for an unresolved V gene and the rest for unknown reasons. V and J calls plus clone size are reproduced from that table; the DNA served to infer D and trimming. In this sample the table shows about 94,000 clones, over 65% of which occur a single time. The ten largest account for 10% to 13% of the sample.

The cohort consisted of 600 to 750 healthy bone marrow donors. Cohort members were all nominally healthy when sampled, although unrecorded immune exposures were likely present. Of the 650 to 700 cohort members, fewer than 300 had positive CMV serostatus and 350 to 450 had negative CMV serostatus, and CMV serostatus was not recorded for the donor. A peripheral blood sample was collected from each donor, and TCR beta sequencing was performed on peripheral blood mononuclear cells. Genomic DNA extraction from the blood cell samples was performed with the Qiagen DNeasy Blood Extraction Kit. This clonotype was sampled from a human donor in good health. Material: PBMCs.

The CDR3 amino acid sequence is: CASSSGGPRSSNQPQHF. DNA sequence: TGTGCCAGCAGCTCAGGGGGGCCAAGGTCGAGCAATCAGCCCCAGCATTTT. The sequence links TRBV7-9 to TRBJ1-5, with TRBD1 matching 7 junction bases. The CDR3 covers 17 residues, taking in both the cysteine and the phenylalanine. Only the CDR3 DNA stays, 51 bases, in frame from base 1. CDR1 and CDR2 were assigned from the germline V gene (reference sequence) as SEHNR and FQNEAQ. Trimming accounts for 4 bases at V and 1 base at J, while the number of junction bases matched to no gene is 10. The CDR3 plus the reference TRBV7-9 and TRBJ1-5 genes for the other parts give the full variable domain: DTGVSQNPRHKITKRGQNVTFRCDPISEHNRLYWYRQTLGQGPEFLTYFQNEAQLEKSRLLSDRFSAERPKGSFSTLEIQRTEQGDSAMYLCASSSGGPRSSNQPQHFGDGTRLSIL.